This entry is about one T cell receptor beta chain. The data were obtained in a study of shared clonotypes between healthy human individuals. TCRdb's copy holds only in-frame clones and misses some; the assay was immunoSEQ multiplex PCR. This table holds under 1,100,000 clones, approximately 72% found once. J gave up 7 bases and V 0 bases, and 10 bases lay outside the gene matches. CDR3 size: 16 residues. The germline V gene has CDR1 GTSNPN and CDR2 SVGIG (reference sequence). The receptor comes from a man between 18 and 35 years old in good health. Source material: memory CD4+ T cells sorted from blood. As for subset: CD45RA-negative fraction. The chain uses TRBV30 and TRBJ1-2; 11 bases align to TRBD1. The CDR3 loop is CAWSVFYGQGALGYTF. The CDR3 DNA follows: TGTGCCTGGAGTGTATTTTACGGACAGGGGGCGCTTGGCTACACCTTC.